The clone carrying this TCR beta chain was found a few times. These data originate in a study of blood T cell repertoires in COVID-19. TCRdb's table, derived via immunoSEQ multiplex PCR, lists solely in-frame clones and lacks some. The data contain around 200,000 clones, approximately 81% of them singletons. The V gene end was trimmed by 3 bases and the J gene end by 7 bases; junction bases not matched to a gene: 9. Germline CDR1 reads MNHEY; CDR2 reads SVGAGI. The CDR3 is 16 residues long. The sequencing input was peripheral blood. This chain links TRBV6-5 with TRBJ1-4, with TRBD1 matching over 9 bases. The TCR originated in a woman older than 75 with acute or convalescent COVID-19. The DNA of the CDR3 is TGTGCCAGCAGTTATCTAATCGGGACAGGGCTTGAAAAACTGTTTTTT. Translated, it gives CASSYLIGTGLEKLFF.